The 23 T cell receptor beta chains below come from one sample, sequenced in a study of blood T cell repertoires in COVID-19 (dated by TCRdb to the early 2020s). The method behind the library was the immunoSEQ multiplex PCR assay. TCRdb limited this immuneACCESS table to in-frame rearrangements with V and J called. A share of clones is missing; checked studies link under half to unresolved V genes, and the rest is unexplained. This sample lists 300,000 to 350,000 clones; approximately 92% were detected once. The ten largest make up approximately 7.5% of the sample. Material: peripheral blood. The receptor source for this set is a woman aged 25 to 45 with COVID-19, enrolled during active disease.

The chain recombines TRBV5-1 with TRBJ2-5, with 10 bases fitting TRBD2. The J segment lost 4 bases and the V segment lost 0 bases, leaving 18 bases of the junction unmatched. The CDR3 totals 20 residues. Germline lookup yields CDR1 SGHRS and CDR2 YFSETQ. As DNA, the CDR3 is TGCGCCAGCAGCTTGGGTAGGGGAACTAGCGGGACCCCGGGGACAGAGACCCAGTACTTC. This gives the protein CASSLGRGTSGTPGTETQYF.

The chain links TRBV5-4 to TRBJ2-3; 13 bases map to TRBD2. There are 16 residues in the CDR3. Germline V gene data show CDR1 as SGHNT and CDR2 as YYREEE (reference sequence). J was trimmed by 1 base and V by 4 bases; bases with no gene match: 3. CDR3 sequence (DNA): TGTGCCAGCAGCCCCGGACTAGCGGGAGGCACAGATACGCAGTATTTT. This translates into CASSPGLAGGTDTQYF.

This clone was found once. Other DNA sequences of this sample code for an identical CDR3. V and J are TRBV3-1 (or the pseudogene TRBV3-2) and TRBJ2-7; D is possibly TRBD2 (5 bases). The CDR3 runs to 14 residues. Germline V CDR1 and CDR2: LGHDT, YNNKEL (reference sequence). Trimming took off 1 base at V and 1 base at J, with 8 bases between the two ends. CDR3 nucleotides: TGTGCCAGCAGCCAAGGGACTGGGTCCTACGAGCAGTACTTC. This sequence encodes CASSQGTGSYEQYF.

The rearrangement joins TRBV10-3 to TRBJ2-3; D not resolved. Germline V gene data show CDR1 as ENHRY and CDR2 as SYGVKD. The CDR3 contains 14 residues. V was shortened by 2 bases and J by 1 base, with 7 bases between the two germline ends. CDR3 sequence reads: CAISERVGTDTQYF. CDR3 DNA: TGTGCCATCAGTGAGCGGGTCGGCACAGATACGCAGTATTTT.

The chain couples TRBV19 to TRBJ2-2, with 15 bases aligning to TRBD2. Germline V gene lookup returns CDR1 LNHDA and CDR2 SQIVND (reference sequence). This CDR3 spans 18 amino acids. After removal of 6 bases from V and 5 bases from J, the junction contained 10 bases not matched to a gene. CDR3 loop: CASRGRTSGREDTGELFF. In nucleotides, the CDR3 is TGTGCCAGTAGGGGCAGGACTAGCGGGAGGGAGGATACCGGGGAGCTGTTTTTT.

The chain joins TRBV5-5 to TRBJ2-5, with 10 bases identical to TRBD1. Germline V gene lookup returns CDR1 SGHKS and CDR2 YYEKEE (reference sequence). J was trimmed by 5 bases and V by 0 bases; bases with no gene match: 4. This CDR3 has 15 amino acids. CDR3 DNA: TGTGCCAGCAGCTTGGAAGGGACAGGGGCGGAGACCCAGTACTTC. It encodes CASSLEGTGAETQYF.

The rearrangement links TRBV5-1 to TRBJ2-3, with 7 bases that match TRBD2. The CDR3 loop spans 16 amino acids. The trim removed 4 bases at V and 1 base at J, leaving 9 bases unmatched. Germline V gene lookup returns CDR1 SGHRS and CDR2 YFSETQ. The CDR3, as DNA: TGCGCCAGCAGCGGGAGGGATTATGTCGGCACAGATACGCAGTATTTT. Encoded protein: CASSGRDYVGTDTQYF. Full variable domain (missing parts from reference TRBV5-1 and TRBJ2-3): KAGVTQTPRYLIKTRGQQVTLSCSPISGHRSVSWYQQTPGQGLQFLFEYFSETQRNKGNFPGRFSGRQFSNSRSEMNVSTLELGDSALYLCASSGRDYVGTDTQYFGPGTRLTVL.

J is TRBJ1-5 and V is TRBV7-9; 7 nucleotides match TRBD1. The CDR3 loop spans 15 amino acids. Germline trimming cut 5 bases from V and 7 bases from J; bases unmatched to any gene: 11. Germline V CDR1 and CDR2: SEHNR, FQNEAQ (reference sequence). This CDR3 reads CASSPMGQKDQPQHF. The CDR3, as DNA: TGTGCCAGCAGCCCGATGGGACAGAAGGACCAGCCCCAGCATTTT.

The V and J genes are TRBV28 and TRBJ2-1; 10 bases map to TRBD2. Germline V gene data show CDR1 as MDHEN and CDR2 as SYDVKM. The V and J ends lost 6 bases and 8 bases, in that order; junction bases with no gene match: 4. CDR3 size: 13 residues. CDR3 amino acids: CASSRGTSDEQFF. The DNA of the CDR3 is TGTGCCAGCAGCCGCGGGACTAGCGATGAGCAGTTCTTC.

This clone has a handful of counts. The gene calls are TRBV9 and TRBJ2-2, with TRBD2 as a possible D gene (5 bases). Germline lookup yields CDR1 SGDLS and CDR2 YYNGEE. Trimming left V 1 base short and J 5 bases short, with 9 bases between. The CDR3 is made up of 14 amino acids. The DNA for the CDR3 is TGTGCCAGCAGCGTAACTAGTTGGACCGGGGAGCTGTTTTTT. Translation gives CASSVTSWTGELFF.

The rearrangement links TRBV30 to TRBJ1-3; 7 nucleotides agree with TRBD1. CDR1 GTSNPN and CDR2 SVGIG come from the germline V gene (reference sequence). The CDR3 extends over 15 amino acids. Trimming removed 0 bases from V and 4 bases from J; junction bases left unmatched: 6. The CDR3: CAWSVRGQKGNTIYF. CDR3 nucleotide sequence: TGTGCCTGGAGTGTACGGGGACAGAAAGGAAACACCATATATTTT.

This clone has just a few counts. The V and J genes are TRBV27 and TRBJ1-2; D is unclear. V was shortened by 6 bases and J by 4 bases, with 15 bases between the two germline ends. The germline CDR1 and CDR2 sequences are MNHEY and SMNVEV (reference sequence). The length of the CDR3 is 14 residues. CDR3 nucleotide sequence: TGTGCCAGCAGGCGCGGATTCGACGGCTATGGCTACACCTTC. Its protein is CASRRGFDGYGYTF.

V gene TRBV30 combines with J gene TRBJ1-5, with TRBD1 matching over 9 bases. The CDR3 loop spans 14 amino acids. The germline V gene encodes CDR1 GTSNPN and CDR2 SVGIG (reference sequence). V lost 2 bases, J lost 9 bases, and 8 bases stayed unmatched. CDR3 residues: CAWSKRTGDGPQHF. The CDR3 DNA is TGTGCCTGGAGTAAGAGGACAGGGGATGGGCCCCAGCATTTT.

The V call is TRBV5-6, the J call TRBJ2-3, with 7 bases fitting TRBD2. CDR3 size: 16 residues. CDR1 is SGHDT, CDR2 YYEEEE, per germline. V was pared by 1 base and J by 2 bases, with 7 bases of the junction left unmatched. The CDR3 coding sequence is TGTGCCAGCAGCTTGCGGCTAGCGGTAAACACAGATACGCAGTATTTT. It translates to CASSLRLAVNTDTQYF.

The V call is TRBV28, the J call TRBJ2-7; the match to TRBD2 covers 10 bases. Germline V gene data show CDR1 as MDHEN and CDR2 as SYDVKM. The CDR3 has 14 amino acids. Unmatched junction bases numbered 1, after V lost 2 bases and J lost 3 bases. CDR3 loop: CASSLRLAGYEQYF. In nucleotides, the CDR3 is TGTGCCAGCAGTTTAAGACTAGCGGGCTACGAGCAGTACTTC. The full variable domain, with the rest looked up from reference TRBV28 and TRBJ2-7, is DVKVTQSSRYLVKRTGEKVFLECVQDMDHENMFWYRQDPGLGLRLIYFSYDVKMKEKGDIPEGYSVSREKKERFSLILESASTNQTSMYLCASSLRLAGYEQYFGPGTRLTVT.

This clone was observed a few times. The chain carries TRBV6-6 and TRBJ2-3; D is uncertain. CDR1 and CDR2 from the germline V gene are MNHNY and SVGAGI (reference sequence). The germline V and J ends were trimmed by 5 bases and 2 bases, with 8 bases remaining between them. This CDR3 region has 13 residues. DNA for the CDR3: TGTGCCAGCAGTCCTTCCGTCACAGATACGCAGTATTTT. The encoded protein is CASSPSVTDTQYF.

In the case of this clone: At one end, the junction sequence differs from germline, possibly due to a read error. The V call is TRBV29-1, the J call TRBJ1-2; no reliable D call. This CDR3 is 13 amino acids long. Germline V lookup: CDR1 SQVTM, CDR2 ANQGSEA. The CDR3 protein is CSVAATRPYDYTF. The CDR3 bases are TGCAGCGTTGCGGCGACACGGCCGTATGACTACACCTTC.

This clone showed up just once. Other DNA sequences in the same sample also yield this CDR3. The chain's CDR3 is CASSLGAGNTEAFF. CDR3 bases: TGCGCCAGCAGCCTGGGCGCCGGGAACACTGAAGCTTTCTTT. The chain couples TRBV5-1 to TRBJ1-1; D is unresolved. CDR1 SGHRS and CDR2 YFSETQ come from the germline V gene. This CDR3 region has 14 residues. Trimming left V 4 bases short and J 1 base short, with 11 bases between.

The rearrangement joins TRBV6-4 to TRBJ2-4, with 8 nucleotides matching TRBD1. J was trimmed by 4 bases and V by 5 bases; bases with no gene match: 10. CDR3 length: 16 amino acids. Germline V lookup: CDR1 MRHNA, CDR2 SNTAGT. This CDR3 reads CASSPDPTGAKNIQYF. The CDR3 coding sequence is TGTGCCAGCAGTCCGGACCCGACAGGGGCTAAAAACATTCAGTACTTC.

The V call is TRBV6-2 or TRBV6-3, the J call TRBJ2-1; D possibly corresponds to TRBD1 (5 bases). V was cut by 6 bases and J by 7 bases, with 19 bases left in between. Per germline, CDR1 MNHEY and CDR2 SVGEGT. The CDR3 consists of 15 residues. The CDR3 spells CASSQLLDNPNEQFF. CDR3 nucleotide sequence: TGTGCCAGCAGCCAACTTCTGGACAATCCGAATGAGCAGTTCTTC.

The chain employs TRBV3-1 (or the pseudogene TRBV3-2) and TRBJ2-1, with TRBD2 matching 15 bases. With V trimmed by 7 bases and J by 10 bases, 8 bases remained unmatched. The CDR3 extends over 15 amino acids. Germline V gives CDR1 LGHDT, CDR2 YNNKEL (reference sequence). The CDR3 loop is CASTGLAGGPGEQFF. The CDR3 DNA reads TGTGCCAGCACCGGACTAGCGGGAGGGCCAGGGGAGCAGTTCTTC.

This clone was observed once. The J gene is TRBJ2-2, the V gene TRBV29-1; 8 bases match TRBD2. The CDR3 covers 14 residues. The ends lost 4 bases at V and 0 bases at J; junction bases unmatched: 1. Germline-derived CDR1 and CDR2 are SQVTM and ANQGSEA. CDR3 amino acids: CSVGLATNTGELFF. The CDR3 DNA sequence: TGCAGCGTTGGACTAGCGACGAACACCGGGGAGCTGTTTTTT.

This clone appeared a few times. This chain links TRBV7-2 with TRBJ2-2; 7 bases fit TRBD1. V gave up 6 bases and J gave up 1 base; unmatched junction bases: 8. The CDR3 runs to 16 residues. Germline V gene lookup returns CDR1 SGHTA and CDR2 FQGNSA. For the CDR3, the DNA is TGTGCCAGCAGTCCAAAGACAGGGTGGAACACCGGGGAGCTGTTTTTT. As protein: CASSPKTGWNTGELFF.